What follows is one TCR beta chain and its context. Its antigen is unknown. The data belong to a study of OX40 agonist ivuxolimab in advanced cancers. Whole-study context: Prior checkpoint blockade (anti-PD-1, anti-PD-L1 or anti-CTLA-4) was permitted; about 40% had it. Whole-study results and caveats: Some patients without response likewise showed low normalized clonal expansion.

Autoimmune disease history or systemic immunosuppression excluded patients. Baseline was the first blood sampling point, followed by cycle 4 day 1 and cycle 7 day 1. V lost 4 bases to trimming and J lost 2 bases, with 10 bases between them. Looked up from germline, CDR1 is SGHDN and CDR2 is FVKESK. The CDR3 totals 14 residues. Generated by immunoSEQ multiplex PCR, the TCRdb table keeps only in-frame clones and is missing some. This table has approximately 50,000 clones, 88% appearing once. The V gene is TRBV14, the J gene TRBJ2-3, with D hard to call. This specimen was CD4+ or CD8+ T cells sorted from blood, taken in a trial of the OX40 agonist ivuxolimab. The TCR was taken from an adult with an advanced solid tumor such as melanoma, head and neck, liver or kidney cancer. The CDR3 here is CASSRLIDTDTQYF. CDR3 DNA: TGTGCCAGCAGCCGTCTAATCGACACAGATACGCAGTATTTT.